This T cell receptor beta chain was profiled in a study of blood T cell repertoires in COVID-19. Method: immunoSEQ multiplex PCR; TCRdb's copy keeps in-frame clones and lacks some. This sample has 110,000 or so clones, with about 80% found just once. The CDR3 contains 14 residues. Trimming removed 6 bases at V and 4 bases at J, with 10 bases between. CDR1 LNHDA and CDR2 SQIVND come from the germline V gene (reference sequence). The chain is built from TRBV19 and TRBJ1-6; D possibly corresponds to TRBD1 (6 bases). Sequencing was done on a sample of peripheral blood. The clonotype comes from a woman between 40 and 55 years old with acute or convalescent COVID-19. The CDR3 sequence is CASSPDRYNSPLHF. The CDR3 bases are TGTGCCAGTAGCCCGGACAGATATAATTCACCCCTCCACTTT. The full variable domain, its missing parts supplied by reference TRBV19 and TRBJ1-6, is DGGITQSPKYLFRKEGQNVTLSCEQNLNHDAMYWYRQDPGQGLRLIYYSQIVNDFQKGDIAEGYSVSREKKESFPLTVTSAQKNPTAFYLCASSPDRYNSPLHFGNGTRLTVT.